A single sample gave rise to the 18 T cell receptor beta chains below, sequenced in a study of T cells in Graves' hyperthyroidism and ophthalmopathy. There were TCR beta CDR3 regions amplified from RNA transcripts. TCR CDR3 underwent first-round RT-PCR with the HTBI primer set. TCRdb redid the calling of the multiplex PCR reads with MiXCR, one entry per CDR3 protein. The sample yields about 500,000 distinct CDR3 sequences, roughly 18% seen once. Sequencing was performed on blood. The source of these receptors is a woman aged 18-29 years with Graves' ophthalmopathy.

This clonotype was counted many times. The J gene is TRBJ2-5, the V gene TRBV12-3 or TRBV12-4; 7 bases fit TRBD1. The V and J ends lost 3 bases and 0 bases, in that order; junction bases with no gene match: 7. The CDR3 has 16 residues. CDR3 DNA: TGTGCCAGCAGTTTCGGTGGCAGGGGGTACCAAGAGACCCAGTACTTC. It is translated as CASSFGGRGYQETQYF.

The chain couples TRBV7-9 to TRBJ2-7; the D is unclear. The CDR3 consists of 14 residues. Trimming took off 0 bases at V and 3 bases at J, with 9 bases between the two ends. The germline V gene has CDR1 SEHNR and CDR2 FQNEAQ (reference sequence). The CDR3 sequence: CASSLAGYGYEQYF. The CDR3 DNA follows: TGTGCCAGCAGCTTAGCGGGATACGGCTACGAGCAGTACTTC.

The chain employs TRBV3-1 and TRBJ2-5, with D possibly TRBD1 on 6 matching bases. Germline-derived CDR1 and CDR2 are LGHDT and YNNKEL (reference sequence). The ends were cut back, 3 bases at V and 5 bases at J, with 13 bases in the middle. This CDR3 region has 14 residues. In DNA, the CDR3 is TGTGCCAGCAGCCAGGCAACAGGGACCGAGACCCAGTACTTC. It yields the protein CASSQATGTETQYF.

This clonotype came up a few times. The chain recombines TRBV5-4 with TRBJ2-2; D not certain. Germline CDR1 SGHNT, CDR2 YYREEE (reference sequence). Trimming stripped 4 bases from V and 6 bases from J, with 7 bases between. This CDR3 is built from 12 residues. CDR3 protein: CASSPESGELFF. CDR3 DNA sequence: TGTGCCAGCAGCCCCGAGTCCGGGGAGCTGTTTTTT. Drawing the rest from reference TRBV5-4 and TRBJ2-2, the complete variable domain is ETGVTQSPTHLIKTRGQQVTLRCSSQSGHNTVSWYQQALGQGPQFIFQYYREEENGRGNFPPRFSGLQFPNYSSELNVNALELDDSALYLCASSPESGELFFGEGSRLTVL.

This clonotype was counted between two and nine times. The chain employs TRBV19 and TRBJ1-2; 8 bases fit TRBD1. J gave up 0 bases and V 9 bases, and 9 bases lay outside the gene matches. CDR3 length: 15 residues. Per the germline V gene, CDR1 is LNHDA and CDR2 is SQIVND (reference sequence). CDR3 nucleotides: TGTGCCAGCCGGGACAGGTCGAATCCTAACTATGGCTACACCTTC. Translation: CASRDRSNPNYGYTF.

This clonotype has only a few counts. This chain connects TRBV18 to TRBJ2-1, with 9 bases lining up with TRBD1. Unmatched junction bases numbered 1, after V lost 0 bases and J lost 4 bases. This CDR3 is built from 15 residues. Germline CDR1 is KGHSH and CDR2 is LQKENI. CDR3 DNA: TGTGCCAGCTCACCACCAGGACAGGGGTACAATGAGCAGTTCTTC. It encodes CASSPPGQGYNEQFF.

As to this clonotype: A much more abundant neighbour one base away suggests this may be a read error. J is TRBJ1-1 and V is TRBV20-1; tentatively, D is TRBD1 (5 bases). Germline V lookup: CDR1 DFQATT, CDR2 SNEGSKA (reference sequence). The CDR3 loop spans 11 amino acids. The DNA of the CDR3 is TGCAGTGCTCTTAAGGACACTGAAGCTCTCTTT. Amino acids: CSALKDTEALF.

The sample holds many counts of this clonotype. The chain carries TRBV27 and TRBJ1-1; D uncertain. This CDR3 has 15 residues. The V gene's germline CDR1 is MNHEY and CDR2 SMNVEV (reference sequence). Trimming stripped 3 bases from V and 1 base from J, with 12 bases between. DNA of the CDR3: TGTGCCAGCAGTTTTACCCTCGGCGCGAACACTGAAGCTTTCTTT. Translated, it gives CASSFTLGANTEAFF.

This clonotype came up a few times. The chain's CDR3 is CASSRTGANTGELFF. As DNA, the CDR3 is TGTGCCAGCAGTCGGACAGGGGCGAACACCGGGGAGCTGTTTTTT. This rearrangement joins TRBV14 to TRBJ2-2; 9 bases fit TRBD1. The CDR3 is 15 residues long. Germline assignment: CDR1 SGHDN and CDR2 FVKESK. Trimming removed 6 bases from V and 0 bases from J; junction bases left unmatched: 2.

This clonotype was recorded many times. CDR3 in DNA: TGTGCCAGCAGCTTAAGCCTTGGGGGGGTTAGCACAGATACGCAGTATTTT. Translation: CASSLSLGGVSTDTQYF. This chain links TRBV7-2 with TRBJ2-3, with 7 bases lining up with TRBD2. The V and J ends lost 2 bases and 0 bases, in that order; junction bases with no gene match: 8. This CDR3 comprises 17 residues. The V gene's germline CDR1 is SGHTA and CDR2 FQGNSA.

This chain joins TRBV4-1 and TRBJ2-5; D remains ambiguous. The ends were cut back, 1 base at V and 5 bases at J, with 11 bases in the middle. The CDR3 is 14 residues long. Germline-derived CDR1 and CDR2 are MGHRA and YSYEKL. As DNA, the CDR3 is TGCGCCAGCAGCCAAGTGTCTACTGGGGAGACCCAGTACTTC. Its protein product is CASSQVSTGETQYF.

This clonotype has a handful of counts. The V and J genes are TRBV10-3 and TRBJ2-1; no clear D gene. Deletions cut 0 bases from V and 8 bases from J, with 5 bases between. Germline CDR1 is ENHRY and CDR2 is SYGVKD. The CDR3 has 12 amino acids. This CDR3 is CAISESGDEQFF. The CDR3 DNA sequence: TGTGCCATCAGTGAGTCTGGCGATGAGCAGTTCTTC.

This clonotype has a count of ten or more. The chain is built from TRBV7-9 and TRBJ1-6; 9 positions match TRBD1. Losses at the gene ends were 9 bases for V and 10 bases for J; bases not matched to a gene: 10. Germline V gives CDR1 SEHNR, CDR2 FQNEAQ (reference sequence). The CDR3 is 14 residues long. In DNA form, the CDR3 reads TGTGCCAGTACCATGGGACAGGGAGAATCACCCCTCCACTTT. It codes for CASTMGQGESPLHF.

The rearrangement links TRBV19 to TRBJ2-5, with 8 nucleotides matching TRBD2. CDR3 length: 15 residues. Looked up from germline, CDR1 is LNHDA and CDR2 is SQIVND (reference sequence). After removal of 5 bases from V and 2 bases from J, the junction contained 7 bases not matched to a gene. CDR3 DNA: TGTGCCAGTAGTTGGGCTAGCGGGCCACAAGAGACCCAGTACTTC. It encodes CASSWASGPQETQYF. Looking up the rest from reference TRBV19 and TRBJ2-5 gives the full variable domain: DGGITQSPKYLFRKEGQNVTLSCEQNLNHDAMYWYRQDPGQGLRLIYYSQIVNDFQKGDIAEGYSVSREKKESFPLTVTSAQKNPTAFYLCASSWASGPQETQYFGPGTRLLVL.

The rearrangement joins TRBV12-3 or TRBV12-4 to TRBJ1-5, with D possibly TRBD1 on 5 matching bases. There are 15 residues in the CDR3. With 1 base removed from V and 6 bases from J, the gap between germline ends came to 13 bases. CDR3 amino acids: CASSLGGRSSQPQHF. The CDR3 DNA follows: TGTGCCAGCAGTTTAGGGGGCAGGTCAAGTCAGCCCCAGCATTTT.

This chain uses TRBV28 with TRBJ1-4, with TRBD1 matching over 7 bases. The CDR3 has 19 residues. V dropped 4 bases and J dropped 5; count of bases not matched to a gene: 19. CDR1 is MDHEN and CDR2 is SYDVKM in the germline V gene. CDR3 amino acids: CASSSDRDRAVFINEKLFF. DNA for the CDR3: TGTGCCAGCAGTTCAGACCGGGACAGAGCGGTTTTTATAAATGAAAAACTGTTTTTT.

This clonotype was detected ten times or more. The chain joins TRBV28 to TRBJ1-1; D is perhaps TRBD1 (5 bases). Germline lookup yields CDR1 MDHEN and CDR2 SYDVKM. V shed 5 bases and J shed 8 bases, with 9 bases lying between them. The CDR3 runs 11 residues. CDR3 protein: CASSRAGEAFF. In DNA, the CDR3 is TGTGCCAGCAGTCGGGCAGGGGAAGCTTTCTTT. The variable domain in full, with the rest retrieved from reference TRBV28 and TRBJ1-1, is DVKVTQSSRYLVKRTGEKVFLECVQDMDHENMFWYRQDPGLGLRLIYFSYDVKMKEKGDIPEGYSVSREKKERFSLILESASTNQTSMYLCASSRAGEAFFGQGTRLTVV.

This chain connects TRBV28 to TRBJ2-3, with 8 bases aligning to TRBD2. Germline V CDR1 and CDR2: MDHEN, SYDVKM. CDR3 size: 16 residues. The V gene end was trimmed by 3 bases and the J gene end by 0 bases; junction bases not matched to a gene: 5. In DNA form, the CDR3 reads TGTGCCAGCAGTTTTGGGGCTAGCGGGAGCACAGATACGCAGTATTTT. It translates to CASSFGASGSTDTQYF.